This T cell receptor (beta chain) appears in the sequencing data of a study of T-cell memory formation after mild COVID-19. Whole-study context: The study found TCR clusters largely donor specific. General observations from the study: Balance between CD4 and CD8 was seen in clones contracting day 15 to 85, and a CD4+ lean was seen in later expanders. Pre-infection memory harbored some responding clones, suggesting cross-reactive memory joined. Contracting CD8+ clones were enriched in EMRA, CD4+ mainly in CM and EM.

TCRdb passed the 5' RACE reads through MiXCR, listing each CDR3 protein once. This sample has about 410,000 distinct CDR3 sequences; less than 25% occur once, and the top ten carry about 12%. This clonotype was found once. Its target is not known. The CDR3 consists of 15 residues. V lost 5 bases, J lost 1 base, and 7 bases stayed unmatched. Germline CDR1 reads SGHVS; CDR2 reads FQNEAQ. The chain joins TRBV7-8 to TRBJ1-2; 7 bases map to TRBD1. Specimen: PBMCs or a T cell subset sorted from them (not recorded which). The TCR originated in an adult woman who had mild COVID-19 (a few samples of this study predate the infection). Cell type and time point are not known. CDR3 in amino acids: CASSLGQAINYGYTF. DNA of the CDR3: TGTGCCAGCAGCCTTGGACAGGCGATTAACTATGGCTACACCTTC.